This T cell receptor (beta chain) was identified in a study of shared clonotypes between healthy human individuals. As for the study in general: Per donor, three plates held CD4 naive cells, three held CD4 memory, two held CD8 naive and one held CD8 memory.

The table came from immunoSEQ multiplex PCR; TCRdb's copy has only in-frame clones and leaves some out. The sample has 1.5 million to 2.5 million clones; roughly 94% are singletons. Findings and limits, study-wide: The study generally estimated greater richness for naive than memory subsets. For naive CD4 cells, approximately 4.8% of clonotypes were shared across a handful of donors.

The junction had 10 bases not matched to a gene; V was cut back by 2 bases and J by 11 bases. Germline values: CDR1 MNHEY, CDR2 SMNVEV (reference sequence). This CDR3 has 14 residues. Cells designated naive CD8 were CD45RO-negative and were positively selected for CCR7, with terminally differentiated effector memory CD45RA+ cells excluded. Adult Caucasians living in Nashville, Tennessee made up all of the donors. To note about this clone: What it recognizes is unknown.

The chain is built from TRBV27 and TRBJ1-1; 8 nucleotides match TRBD1. The source of this sequence is a man younger than 30 in good health. The sample comprised naive CD8+ T cells sorted from blood. The CDR3 nucleotides read TGTGCCAGCAGTTTAGCCGGGACAGGTGTTCATGCTTTCTTT. Translated, it gives CASSLAGTGVHAFF.